This T cell receptor beta chain was found in a study of identical twins. Addition of a universal primer site occurred through template switching, and cDNA carried unique molecular identifiers. TCRdb re-called the 5' RACE reads with MiXCR, one entry per CDR3 protein. This table holds a few hundred thousand distinct CDR3 sequences, about 9% found once. The sample holds many counts of this clonotype. The CDR3 contains 12 residues. Germline CDR1 is MGHDK and CDR2 is SYGVNS. V shed 8 bases, J shed 7 bases, and the junction held 4 bases outside the gene matches. This receptor was taken from a woman between 50 and 59 years old in good health. Source material: naive T cells sorted from blood. The chain is built from TRBV25-1 and TRBJ1-3; 8 positions match TRBD1. Here the CDR3 DNA reads TGTGCCAGCTCCCGACAGGGGAACACCATATATTTT. It is translated as CASSRQGNTIYF.